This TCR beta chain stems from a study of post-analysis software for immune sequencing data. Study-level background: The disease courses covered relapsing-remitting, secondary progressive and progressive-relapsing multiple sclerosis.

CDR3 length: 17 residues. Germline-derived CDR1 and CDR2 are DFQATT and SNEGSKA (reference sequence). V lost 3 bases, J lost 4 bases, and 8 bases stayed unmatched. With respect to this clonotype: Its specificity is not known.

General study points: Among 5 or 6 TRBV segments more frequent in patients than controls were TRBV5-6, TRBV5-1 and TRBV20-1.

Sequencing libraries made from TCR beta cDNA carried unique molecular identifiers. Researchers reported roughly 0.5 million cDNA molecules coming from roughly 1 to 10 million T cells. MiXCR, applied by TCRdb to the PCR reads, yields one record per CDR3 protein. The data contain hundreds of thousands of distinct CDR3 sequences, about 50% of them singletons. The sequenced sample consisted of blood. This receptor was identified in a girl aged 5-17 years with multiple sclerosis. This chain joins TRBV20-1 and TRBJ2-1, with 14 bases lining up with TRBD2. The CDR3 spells CSARSWTSGGWYNEQFF. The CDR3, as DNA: TGCAGTGCTAGGAGTTGGACTAGCGGGGGGTGGTACAATGAGCAGTTCTTC.